The present TCR beta chain was sequenced within a study of TIL therapy for anti-PD-1-resistant metastatic lung cancer. On the study more broadly: Median patient age was about 56, ranging about 35-80 years.

The time point is: pre-treatment sample, taken before nivolumab and TIL therapy. The tumor samples were excised metastases, mostly pleural nodules or supraclavicular lymph nodes. Tumor harvest preceded PD-1/PD-L1 blockade, followed by nivolumab treatment. This CDR3 has 14 residues. V lost 5 bases and J 2 bases, leaving 12 bases between the germline ends. The germline CDR1 and CDR2 sequences are SGHVS and FQNEAQ. The immunoSEQ assay was v3. The method was immunoSEQ multiplex PCR; TCRdb's version includes in-frame clones alone and lacks a portion of them. Seen here are 95,000 or so clones, roughly two thirds observed once, and the top ten hold 9.5% to 13%. A word on this clone: The target antigen is unknown.

Study conclusions and caveats: Many TIL product clones were absent from baseline tumor, suggesting clonal contraction.

The chain uses TRBV7-8 and TRBJ2-5; D gene ambiguous. The starting material was tumor tissue, obtained at baseline. The TCR comes from a person between 25 and 80 years old with non-small cell lung cancer. CDR3 sequence reads: CASSPPFSQETQYF. The CDR3 DNA follows: TGTGCCAGCAGCCCCCCCTTTTCGCAAGAGACCCAGTACTTC.